This T cell receptor (beta chain) comes out of a study of PD-L1 blockade in urothelial cancer. Study-level results: In blood at 3 weeks, tumor-associated clones expanded more among patients with durable benefit.

The diagnosis in patients was locally advanced or metastatic urothelial carcinoma. Comment on this clone: The antigen remains undetermined.

Into every PCR, synthetic TCR analog templates were spiked. Clones were read by immunoSEQ multiplex PCR, and TCRdb kept only the in-frame ones, dropping some. The sample carries roughly 27,000 clones, roughly 86% recorded once. This TCR derives from a man aged 50-60 years with urothelial cancer. The sequencing used PBMCs, collected around atezolizumab (anti-PD-L1) treatment.

The CDR3 region has the DNA TGTGCCAGCAGCCCGGACAGGGTAGAGTATTTT. Protein sequence: CASSPDRVEYF. This rearrangement joins TRBV2 to TRBJ2-3; the match to TRBD1 covers 8 bases. This CDR3 comprises 11 residues. The germline CDR1 and CDR2 sequences are SNHLY and FYNNEI. V lost 6 bases, J lost 13 bases, and 6 bases stayed unmatched.